This passage covers 18 T cell receptor beta chains from one sample sequenced in a study of identical twins. MiXCR, run by TCRdb on the 5' RACE reads, gives a single entry per CDR3 protein. The table has around 470,000 distinct CDR3 sequences, approximately 15% seen once. A further study also used this sample, focusing on yellow fever vaccine responses in identical twins.

The specimen sequenced was CD4+ T cells sorted from blood. Receptors were obtained from a woman under 30 in good health.

This clonotype was found a few times. V is TRBV5-1 and J is TRBJ1-6; D is unclear. The CDR3 is 16 amino acids. The germline V gene encodes CDR1 SGHRS and CDR2 YFSETQ. V lost 0 bases to trimming and J lost 4 bases, with 11 bases between them. The CDR3 region is CASSLEGVRYNSPLHF. As DNA, the CDR3 is TGCGCCAGCAGCTTGGAGGGTGTTCGGTATAATTCACCCCTCCACTTT.

The V call is TRBV7-8, the J call TRBJ2-2; D unresolved. Germline lookup yields CDR1 SGHVS and CDR2 FQNEAQ. This CDR3 region has 16 residues. Trimming left V 3 bases short and J 4 bases short, with 15 bases between. CDR3 in DNA: TGTGCCAGCAGCTTGGGCTCAATTGCGGCCACCGGGGAGCTGTTTTTT. Encoded protein: CASSLGSIAATGELFF.

The chain joins TRBV20-1 to TRBJ2-5; possible D gene TRBD2, 7 bases. V was cut by 2 bases and J by 4 bases, with 11 bases left in between. This CDR3 spans 13 amino acids. Germline V CDR1 and CDR2: DFQATT, SNEGSKA (reference sequence). The CDR3 bases are TGCAGTGCTAGAAGGGAGGGGGGAGAGACCCAGTACTTC. This translates into CSARREGGETQYF.

V is TRBV14 and J is TRBJ2-7; TRBD1 aligns across 9 bases. The CDR3 sequence is 13 residues long. The germline V gene has CDR1 SGHDN and CDR2 FVKESK. V lost 10 bases to trimming and J lost 5 bases; unmatched junction nucleotides: 9. For the CDR3, the DNA is TGTGCCACCAGAGGGACAGGGTCTCACGAGCAGTACTTC. Translating it yields CATRGTGSHEQYF.

Only a few counts were recorded for this clonotype. This chain connects TRBV12-3 or TRBV12-4 to TRBJ1-1, with no clear D. This CDR3 comprises 12 residues. Trimming took 6 bases from V and 8 from J, leaving 13 bases between them. The CDR3 is CASSTRTAEAFF. In nucleotides, the CDR3 is TGTGCCAGCAGCACGCGGACCGCGGAAGCTTTCTTT.

The chain combines TRBV24-1 with TRBJ2-5, with a possible D match to TRBD1 (5 bases). The V and J ends lost 4 bases and 2 bases respectively, with 16 bases between them. This CDR3 contains 16 residues. Looked up from germline, CDR1 is KGHDR and CDR2 is SFDVKD. The CDR3 protein is CATSDQTVSSQETQYF. For the CDR3, the DNA is TGTGCCACCAGTGACCAGACAGTTAGCTCTCAAGAGACCCAGTACTTC.

This clonotype came up a few times. Written as DNA, the CDR3 is TGTGCCAGCAGTGAGTCTGGGGGAGGCAAAAACATTCAGTACTTC. This encodes CASSESGGGKNIQYF. The V gene is TRBV2, the J gene TRBJ2-4; TRBD2 is a possible D gene (6 bases). Trimming cost V 3 bases and J 3 bases, with 12 bases left between them. Germline V gives CDR1 SNHLY, CDR2 FYNNEI. The CDR3 is 15 amino acids.

This clonotype was detected many times. This chain links TRBV5-1 with TRBJ2-7; TRBD1 or TRBD2 may be the D gene (6 bases each). Trimming pared 0 bases from V and 2 bases from J, leaving 12 bases between. Germline values: CDR1 SGHRS, CDR2 YFSETQ. The CDR3 length is 15 residues. The CDR3 DNA reads TGCGCCAGCAGCTTGGAAGGGGGAGGACCCTACGAGCAGTACTTC. Its protein is CASSLEGGGPYEQYF.

This clonotype was seen repeatedly, ten times or more. V gene TRBV7-2 combines with J gene TRBJ1-5, with D possibly TRBD1 on 5 matching bases. The CDR3 spans 16 residues. Trimming took off 0 bases at V and 4 bases at J, with 13 bases between the two ends. The germline V gene has CDR1 SGHTA and CDR2 FQGNSA. The CDR3 sequence: CASSLAGRQGNQPQHF. The CDR3 DNA reads as TGTGCCAGCAGCTTAGCAGGGCGTCAGGGAAATCAGCCCCAGCATTTT.

This clonotype was recorded a few times. The gene calls are TRBV25-1 and TRBJ2-5, with D possibly called TRBD1 or TRBD2 (6 bases each). Trimming removed 0 bases from V and 5 bases from J, with 16 bases in between. This CDR3 comprises 16 residues. Germline V gene sequence: CDR1 MGHDK, CDR2 SYGVNS. In DNA, the CDR3 is TGTGCCAGCAGTGAATACAGGGGCCCCCGGGGGGAGACCCAGTACTTC. Translation: CASSEYRGPRGETQYF.

The J gene is TRBJ2-3, the V gene TRBV4-2; 12 nucleotides agree with TRBD2. V shed 8 bases and J 4 bases; nucleotides not matched to a gene: 7. This CDR3 is 15 amino acids long. The germline V gene has CDR1 LGHNA and CDR2 YNFKEQ. CDR3 loop: CASRSTSGSPDTQYF. In DNA, the CDR3 is TGTGCCAGCCGTTCGACTAGCGGGAGTCCAGATACGCAGTATTTT.

The V call is TRBV20-1, the J call TRBJ1-5; TRBD1 aligns across 7 bases. Unmatched junction bases numbered 8, after V lost 2 bases and J lost 4 bases. CDR1 DFQATT and CDR2 SNEGSKA come from the germline V gene (reference sequence). CDR3 length: 15 residues. The CDR3 coding sequence is TGCAGTGCTAGATCGACAGGGTTAAGAAATCAGCCCCAGCATTTT. Translated, it gives CSARSTGLRNQPQHF.

This clonotype was counted between two and nine times. The gene calls are TRBV5-1 and TRBJ1-1, with a possible D match to TRBD1 (5 bases). The CDR3 totals 14 residues. Germline lookup yields CDR1 SGHRS and CDR2 YFSETQ. V was clipped by 6 bases and J by 1 base, with 13 bases between them. The CDR3 sequence is CASMAGLPNTEAFF. The CDR3 region has the DNA TGCGCCAGCATGGCGGGACTCCCGAACACTGAAGCTTTCTTT.

The chain employs TRBV28 and TRBJ1-1, with D tentatively TRBD1 (5 bases). CDR1 and CDR2 (germline): MDHEN, SYDVKM. The CDR3 sequence is 15 residues long. V was shortened by 3 bases and J by 2 bases, with 13 bases between the two germline ends. This CDR3 is CASSLEGKFNTEAFF. The CDR3 DNA reads TGTGCCAGCAGTTTGGAGGGGAAATTTAACACTGAAGCTTTCTTT.

This clonotype turned up a few times. This chain uses TRBV3-1 with TRBJ1-1, with unresolved D. The V end was cut by 1 base, the J end by 4 bases, with 13 bases between. Looked up from germline, CDR1 is LGHDT and CDR2 is YNNKEL (reference sequence). The CDR3 contains 15 residues. The CDR3 nucleotides are TGTGCCAGCAGCCAAGTTTCAGGAAGCACCACTGAAGCTTTCTTT. Its protein product is CASSQVSGSTTEAFF.

This clonotype turned up a few times. V usage is TRBV5-4 and J usage is TRBJ2-1, with 8 bases identical to TRBD2. CDR1 and CDR2 (germline): SGHNT, YYREEE (reference sequence). The junction had 14 bases not matched to a gene; V was cut back by 4 bases and J by 8 bases. CDR3 size: 16 residues. CDR3 sequence reads: CASSPPGGGAMDEQFF. For the CDR3, the DNA is TGTGCCAGCAGCCCCCCGGGGGGGGGCGCGATGGATGAGCAGTTCTTC.

This clonotype was detected only a few times. The V call is TRBV6-1, the J call TRBJ2-1, with D possibly TRBD1 on 5 matching bases. The germline V gene has CDR1 MNHNS and CDR2 SASEGT. This CDR3 contains 13 residues. V gave up 6 bases and J gave up 3 bases, with 9 bases separating them. As DNA, the CDR3 is TGTGCCAGCAGAATTGACAGCTACAATGAGCAGTTCTTC. Translated: CASRIDSYNEQFF.

This clonotype was detected a few times. The chain uses TRBV5-1 and TRBJ2-1; a weak D match, TRBD2 (6 bases). Germline V gives CDR1 SGHRS, CDR2 YFSETQ. CDR3 length: 16 amino acids. The V and J ends lost 4 bases and 0 bases respectively, with 14 bases between them. In nucleotides, the CDR3 is TGCGCCAGCAGCCCCCGTGGAGGGAGCTCCTACAATGAGCAGTTCTTC. Amino acid sequence: CASSPRGGSSYNEQFF.